The entry below gives a single T cell receptor beta chain sequence along with its context. No antigen is known for it. This specimen belongs to a study of cytomegalovirus exposure and HLA in healthy donors. CDR1 MDHEN and CDR2 SYDVKM come from the germline V gene. This CDR3 comprises 12 residues. Trimming removed 6 bases from V and 11 bases from J; junction bases left unmatched: 5. Findings and caveats of the study: In vitro work confirmed that a few CMV-associated chains recognize CMV antigens. TCR beta sequences reportedly predicted the HLA-A and HLA-B alleles of most subjects accurately. Later analysis revealed greater clonal expansion in HLA-associated TCR beta chains than in equally common others.

Use of 60 Vbeta and 13 Jbeta primers characterized the PCR. Sequencing used immunoSEQ multiplex PCR; TCRdb keeps in-frame clones, though not all of them. The data show 120,000 or so clones, approximately 78% seen once. The specimen sequenced was PBMCs. The chain has TRBV28 and TRBJ1-5, with 9 bases fitting TRBD1. The TCR was taken from a woman in her thirties in good health and CMV-seronegative. CDR3 amino acids: CASSLGQGAQHF. CDR3 coding DNA: TGTGCCAGCAGCTTGGGACAGGGAGCCCAGCATTTT.